These 30 T cell receptor beta chains were all obtained from the same sample, sequenced in a study of T cell responses to AZD1222 COVID-19 vaccine. TCRdb's copy holds only in-frame clones and misses some; the assay was immunoSEQ multiplex PCR. The repertoire holds about 120,000 clones, with more than 80% as singletons. Source: peripheral blood, taken on day 0 of AZD1222 vaccination. The origin of the receptors is an adult in good health.

The gene calls are TRBV6-5 and TRBJ1-1; TRBD1 might be the D (5 bases). V was cut by 3 bases and J by 3 bases, with 11 bases left in between. The CDR3 contains 14 residues. CDR1 and CDR2 (germline): MNHEY, SVGAGI. CDR3 region: CASSYWGRDTEAFF. DNA of the CDR3: TGTGCCAGCAGTTATTGGGGCAGGGACACTGAAGCTTTCTTT.

This chain links TRBV5-5 with TRBJ2-3; D assignment may be TRBD1 or TRBD2 (5 bases each). CDR1 is SGHKS, CDR2 YYEKEE, per germline (reference sequence). This CDR3 is built from 16 residues. V was trimmed by 4 bases and J by 3 bases, leaving 18 bases between them. CDR3: CASSVWEGTPTDTQYF. CDR3 nucleotide sequence: TGTGCCAGCAGCGTCTGGGAAGGGACCCCGACAGATACGCAGTATTTT.

The genes are TRBV19 and TRBJ1-1, with 7 bases identical to TRBD1. CDR1 is LNHDA, CDR2 SQIVND, per germline (reference sequence). The CDR3 sequence is 15 residues long. The ends lost 3 bases at V and 3 bases at J; junction bases unmatched: 7. The DNA of the CDR3 is TGTGCCAGTAGTATCGGGGGGACAGCATACACTGAAGCTTTCTTT. Protein: CASSIGGTAYTEAFF.

This clone was picked up one time. The J gene is TRBJ2-1, the V gene TRBV7-2, with D perhaps matching TRBD1 (6 bases). In germline, CDR1 is SGHTA, CDR2 FQGNSA. The CDR3 extends over 15 amino acids. The germline V and J ends were trimmed by 2 bases and 5 bases, with 13 bases remaining between them. CDR3 residues: CASSLLGARDNEQFF. CDR3 bases: TGTGCCAGCAGCTTATTGGGGGCGAGAGACAATGAGCAGTTCTTC. The whole variable domain, remainder taken from reference TRBV7-2 and TRBJ2-1, is GAGVSQSPSNKVTEKGKDVELRCDPISGHTALYWYRQSLGQGLEFLIYFQGNSAPDKSGLPSDRFSAERTGGSVSTLTIQRTQQEDSAVYLCASSLLGARDNEQFFGPGTRLTVL.

The chain employs TRBV7-9 and TRBJ1-1, with 9 bases fitting TRBD1. The CDR3 covers 16 residues. Germline V CDR1 and CDR2: SEHNR, FQNEAQ (reference sequence). Trimming took 4 bases from V and 1 from J; bases not matched to a gene: 7. Here the CDR3 reads CASSSGGQGTNTEAFF. In DNA, the CDR3 is TGTGCCAGCAGCTCCGGGGGACAGGGTACGAACACTGAAGCTTTCTTT.

The chain uses TRBV2 and TRBJ2-6; D may be TRBD1 (5 bases). Germline CDR1 SNHLY, CDR2 FYNNEI. V was cut by 0 bases and J by 2 bases, with 8 bases left in between. The CDR3 contains 16 residues. The CDR3 loop is CASSEAGPTGANVLTF. In nucleotides, the CDR3 is TGTGCCAGCAGTGAAGCGGGGCCCACTGGGGCCAACGTCCTGACTTTC.

The genes are TRBV5-4 and TRBJ1-2; TRBD1 agrees at 7 bases. In germline, CDR1 is SGHNT, CDR2 YYREEE (reference sequence). J was trimmed by 1 base and V by 6 bases; bases with no gene match: 3. The CDR3 runs to 13 residues. CDR3 protein: CASTGTDNYGYTF. CDR3 sequence (DNA): TGTGCCAGCACGGGGACAGATAACTATGGCTACACCTTC.

V is TRBV27 and J is TRBJ2-5; the match to TRBD2 covers 9 bases. This CDR3 contains 16 residues. V was pared by 5 bases and J by 2 bases, with 9 bases of the junction left unmatched. Germline V gene data show CDR1 as MNHEY and CDR2 as SMNVEV (reference sequence). This chain's CDR3 is CASSPRLAEQQETQYF. The CDR3 coding sequence is TGTGCCAGCAGTCCAAGACTAGCGGAGCAACAAGAGACCCAGTACTTC.

The rearrangement joins TRBV19 to TRBJ2-1; 8 bases line up with TRBD2. CDR1 is LNHDA and CDR2 is SQIVND in the germline V gene (reference sequence). The trim removed 5 bases at V and 0 bases at J, leaving 3 bases unmatched. CDR3 length: 15 amino acids. The CDR3 here is CASSSSGSSYNEQFF. In nucleotides, the CDR3 is TGTGCCAGTAGTTCAAGCGGGAGCTCCTACAATGAGCAGTTCTTC.

The chain couples TRBV6-6 to TRBJ1-4; TRBD1 agrees at 7 bases. Germline-derived CDR1 and CDR2 are MNHNY and SVGAGI (reference sequence). J gave up 6 bases and V 5 bases, and 12 bases lay outside the gene matches. The CDR3 extends over 16 amino acids. The CDR3 nucleotides are TGTGCCAGCAGTGCCCTAGCCGGGACAGCTTATGAAAAACTGTTTTTT. Its protein is CASSALAGTAYEKLFF.

This clone was detected only once. V usage is TRBV10-1 and J usage is TRBJ2-1; the D gene is possibly TRBD1 (5 bases). Looked up from germline, CDR1 is WNHNN and CDR2 is SYGVQD (reference sequence). V dropped 3 bases and J dropped 6 bases, with 9 bases sitting between them. The CDR3 has 13 amino acids. Written as DNA, the CDR3 is TGCGCCAGCAGTGAACGTGGGGCCAATGAGCAGTTCTTC. It encodes CASSERGANEQFF.

The chain links TRBV5-1 to TRBJ2-2; D is unclear. Between the trimmed V and J ends, which lost 4 bases and 2 bases, there was a span of 9 bases. This CDR3 region has 14 residues. CDR1 and CDR2 (germline): SGHRS, YFSETQ. CDR3 nucleotide sequence: TGCGCCAGCAGCGTTTCCGGAAACACCGGGGAGCTGTTTTTT. This codes for CASSVSGNTGELFF.

The J gene is TRBJ2-1, the V gene TRBV18; D is undetermined. Looked up from germline, CDR1 is KGHSH and CDR2 is LQKENI. Trimming stripped 4 bases from V and 10 bases from J, with 11 bases between. The CDR3 is 12 residues long. The CDR3 protein is CASSLLGREQFF. CDR3 DNA sequence: TGTGCCAGCTCACTCCTCGGCCGGGAGCAGTTCTTC.

V usage is TRBV19 and J usage is TRBJ1-5; D remains ambiguous. The CDR3 length is 12 residues. V gave up 3 bases and J gave up 9 bases, with 9 bases separating them. The germline V gene has CDR1 LNHDA and CDR2 SQIVND (reference sequence). The CDR3 region is CASSIVSAPQHF. CDR3 DNA: TGTGCCAGTAGTATTGTCTCTGCGCCCCAGCATTTT.

This chain links TRBV10-2 with TRBJ2-7, with a tentative D call TRBD2 (6 bases). V shed 5 bases and J shed 3 bases, with 11 bases lying between them. This CDR3 spans 13 amino acids. Germline V CDR1 and CDR2: WSHSY, SAAADI. The CDR3 loop is CASSPGLSYEQYF. The CDR3 nucleotides are TGCGCCAGCAGTCCGGGACTGAGCTACGAGCAGTACTTC.

The chain links TRBV2 to TRBJ1-2, with TRBD1 identical over 8 bases. Germline CDR1 and CDR2: SNHLY and FYNNEI. With 6 bases clipped from V and 5 bases from J, the junction kept 11 bases outside the gene matches. This CDR3 comprises 15 residues. The CDR3 spells CASSRSQGAPYGYTF. CDR3 nucleotide sequence: TGTGCCAGCAGCAGGTCTCAGGGGGCGCCTTATGGCTACACCTTC.

The V call is TRBV2, the J call TRBJ1-1; the D is unclear. CDR3 size: 15 residues. The germline V gene encodes CDR1 SNHLY and CDR2 FYNNEI. Trimming stripped 4 bases from V and 4 bases from J, with 16 bases between. The CDR3 DNA reads as TGTGCCAGCAGTGGTCTGCGGGGAGGAATCACTGAAGCTTTCTTT. This sequence encodes CASSGLRGGITEAFF.

The gene calls are TRBV5-1 and TRBJ2-7; TRBD1 aligns across 7 bases. The CDR3 contains 14 residues. Germline values: CDR1 SGHRS, CDR2 YFSETQ. V lost 3 bases, J lost 3 bases, and 6 bases stayed unmatched. CDR3 loop: CASSSGQVSYEQYF. DNA of the CDR3: TGCGCCAGCAGCTCCGGACAGGTCAGCTACGAGCAGTACTTC.

V is TRBV28 and J is TRBJ1-1; D unresolved. Per germline, CDR1 MDHEN and CDR2 SYDVKM. CDR3 length: 14 residues. V lost 3 bases, J lost 2 bases, and 10 bases lay in between. CDR3 bases: TGTGCCAGCAGTTTTGGAGGATTTAACACTGAAGCTTTCTTT. It translates to CASSFGGFNTEAFF.

CDR3 protein: CSAGGQYGYTF. CDR3 nucleotide sequence: TGCAGTGCTGGGGGACAGTATGGCTACACCTTC. The chain uses TRBV20-1 and TRBJ1-2; 7 nucleotides match TRBD1. Germline V gene data show CDR1 as DFQATT and CDR2 as SNEGSKA (reference sequence). V lost 5 bases and J lost 5; bases outside the gene matches: 2. The CDR3 runs to 11 residues.

J is TRBJ1-5 and V is TRBV7-9; D is unresolved. This CDR3 region has 12 residues. The germline CDR1 and CDR2 sequences are SEHNR and FQNEAQ (reference sequence). V shed 6 bases and J shed 9 bases, with 12 bases lying between them. The CDR3 DNA sequence: TGTGCCAGCAGTAAATCGGAGCCGCCCCAGCATTTT. Its translation is CASSKSEPPQHF.

V is TRBV28 and J is TRBJ1-2, with TRBD1 matching over 7 bases. This CDR3 has 14 amino acids. Per germline, CDR1 MDHEN and CDR2 SYDVKM. The V segment lost 7 bases and the J segment 5 bases; nucleotides outside the gene matches: 10. The CDR3 nucleotides are TGTGCCAGCACCCGCGACAGGGATTGGTATGGCTACACCTTC. Translated, it gives CASTRDRDWYGYTF.

The DNA for the CDR3 is TGCGCCAGCAGTTTTACTTACGAGCAGTACTTC. Residues: CASSFTYEQYF. The rearrangement uses TRBV5-1 and TRBJ2-7; D is uncertain. V shed 5 bases and J shed 4 bases, with 7 bases lying between them. The CDR3 totals 11 residues. CDR1 is SGHRS and CDR2 is YFSETQ in the germline V gene.

The chain couples TRBV7-2 to TRBJ1-6; D is unresolved. With 5 bases removed from V and 8 bases from J, the gap between germline ends came to 16 bases. The CDR3 has 15 residues. Germline V CDR1 and CDR2: SGHTA, FQGNSA. The CDR3 bases are TGTGCCAGCAGCCTCGGCCTGAGCCCCTATTCACCCCTCCACTTT. Translation: CASSLGLSPYSPLHF.

The V gene is TRBV19, the J gene TRBJ2-7; 11 bases are shared with TRBD2. Germline trimming cut 5 bases from V and 2 bases from J; bases unmatched to any gene: 2. This CDR3 spans 14 amino acids. Germline assignment: CDR1 LNHDA and CDR2 SQIVND (reference sequence). CDR3 coding DNA: TGTGCCAGTAGTTCGGGACTAGCGGCCTACGAGCAGTACTTC. Protein: CASSSGLAAYEQYF.

The chain uses TRBV28 and TRBJ1-1; D gene ambiguous. The CDR3 is made up of 16 amino acids. Germline V CDR1 and CDR2: MDHEN, SYDVKM. The V end was cut by 10 bases, the J end by 3 bases, with 24 bases between. CDR3 protein: CATFPQMSSLDTEAFF. The CDR3 bases are TGTGCCACCTTCCCGCAAATGTCGAGTTTGGACACTGAAGCTTTCTTT.

The CDR3 nucleotides are TGTGCCAGCAGTGAACTAGCGCCAGGAGAGCAGTTCTTC. It codes for CASSELAPGEQFF. This chain uses TRBV25-1 with TRBJ2-1; TRBD2 might be the D (6 bases). With 2 bases removed from V and 10 bases from J, the gap between germline ends came to 12 bases. This CDR3 has 13 amino acids. Germline V gene sequence: CDR1 MGHDK, CDR2 SYGVNS.

V and J are TRBV5-1 and TRBJ1-2; D ambiguous. Trimming removed 0 bases from V and 3 bases from J, with 6 bases in between. From germline, CDR1 is SGHRS and CDR2 YFSETQ. The CDR3 sequence is 13 residues long. The chain's CDR3 is CASSLGRDYGYTF. The CDR3 DNA is TGCGCCAGCAGCTTGGGACGGGACTATGGCTACACCTTC.

This chain links TRBV10-2 with TRBJ2-1; 9 positions agree with TRBD2. The CDR3 sequence is 17 residues long. The V segment lost 2 bases and the J segment 2 bases; nucleotides outside the gene matches: 7. Germline lookup yields CDR1 WSHSY and CDR2 SAAADI. CDR3 amino acids: CASSETSGRSPYNEQFF. The CDR3 region has the DNA TGCGCCAGCAGTGAGACAAGCGGGAGGTCCCCCTACAATGAGCAGTTCTTC.

The chain carries TRBV10-3 and TRBJ2-7; the D gene is possibly TRBD2 (5 bases). This CDR3 spans 12 amino acids. V was clipped by 4 bases and J by 7 bases, with 11 bases between them. CDR1 is ENHRY and CDR2 is SYGVKD in the germline V gene. CDR3 nucleotides: TGTGCCATCAGTGGAAGTGGAGGAGAGCAGTACTTC. Translation: CAISGSGGEQYF.